The subject of this entry is one T cell receptor (beta chain). Its antigen remains unknown. The sample belongs to a study of blood T cells in healthy people across ages. Study-level findings and limits: More naive CD4+ cells and higher diversity marked long-lived donors relative to aged donors.

Each of the donors had approximately 10 milliliters of peripheral blood drawn into EDTA-treated Vacutainer tubes. With a J-beta primer mix and a sample-barcoded 5' primer, a second PCR ran about 7 to 11 cycles. Each CDR3 protein gets one entry after TCRdb re-called the 5' RACE reads with MiXCR. The sample lists hundreds of thousands of distinct CDR3 sequences; approximately 50% were seen once. The TCR was taken from a man between 60 and 70 years old in good health. Sequencing was carried out using blood.

The CDR3 is CASSFSQGYSPLHF. DNA for the CDR3: TGCGCCAGCAGCTTCAGCCAGGGATATTCACCCCTCCACTTT. The V and J genes are TRBV5-1 and TRBJ1-6; the D gene is possibly TRBD1 (5 bases). CDR3 length: 14 amino acids. Germline V gene data show CDR1 as SGHRS and CDR2 as YFSETQ. With 2 bases removed from V and 8 bases from J, the gap between germline ends came to 11 bases. Together with reference TRBV5-1 and TRBJ1-6, the CDR3 gives the full variable domain: KAGVTQTPRYLIKTRGQQVTLSCSPISGHRSVSWYQQTPGQGLQFLFEYFSETQRNKGNFPGRFSGRQFSNSRSEMNVSTLELGDSALYLCASSFSQGYSPLHFGNGTRLTVT.